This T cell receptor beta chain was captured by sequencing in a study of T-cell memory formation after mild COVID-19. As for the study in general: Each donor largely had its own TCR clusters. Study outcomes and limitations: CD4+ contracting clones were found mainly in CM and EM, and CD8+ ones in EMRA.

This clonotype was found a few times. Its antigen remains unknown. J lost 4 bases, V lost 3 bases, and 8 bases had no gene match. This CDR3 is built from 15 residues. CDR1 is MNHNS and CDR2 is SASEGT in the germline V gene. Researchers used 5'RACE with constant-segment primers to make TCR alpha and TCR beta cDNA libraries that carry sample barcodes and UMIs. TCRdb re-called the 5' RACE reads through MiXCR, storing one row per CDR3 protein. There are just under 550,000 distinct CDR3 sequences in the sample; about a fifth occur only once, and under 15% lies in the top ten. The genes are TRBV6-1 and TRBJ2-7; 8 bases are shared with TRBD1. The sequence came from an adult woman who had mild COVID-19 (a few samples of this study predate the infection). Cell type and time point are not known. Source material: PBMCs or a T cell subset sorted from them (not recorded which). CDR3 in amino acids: CASSEVSTGAYEQYF. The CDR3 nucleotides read TGTGCCAGCAGTGAGGTCTCGACAGGGGCGTACGAGCAGTACTTC.